Below, 3 T cell receptor beta chains from the same sample are listed, as sequenced in a study of shared clonotypes between healthy human individuals. The data were produced by immunoSEQ multiplex PCR, yet TCRdb's version contains in-frame clones alone and is incomplete. The table has about 2.4 million clones, roughly 92% seen once. The material sequenced was naive CD4+ T cells sorted from blood. The subset is: CD45RA+ positively selected. These receptors were collected from a man between 18 and 35 years old in good health.

The chain has TRBV4-1 and TRBJ2-5; possible D gene TRBD2, 5 bases. Germline V lookup: CDR1 MGHRA, CDR2 YSYEKL. This CDR3 has 15 residues. V shed 1 base and J shed 4 bases, with 13 bases lying between them. Here the CDR3 reads CASSQGAGRGETQYF. CDR3 nucleotide sequence: TGCGCCAGCAGCCAAGGGGCGGGCCGCGGAGAGACCCAGTACTTC.

The genes are TRBV2 and TRBJ2-5; 9 nucleotides align to TRBD1. CDR1 is SNHLY, CDR2 FYNNEI, per germline. After removal of 8 bases from V and 1 base from J, the junction contained 5 bases not matched to a gene. The CDR3 has 14 residues. In nucleotides, the CDR3 is TGTGCCAGCCTTACAGGGGGCCCCCAAGAGACCCAGTACTTC. It translates to CASLTGGPQETQYF.

This chain joins TRBV27 and TRBJ1-1, with TRBD1 matching over 11 bases. The CDR3 extends over 15 amino acids. CDR1 is MNHEY and CDR2 is SMNVEV in the germline V gene (reference sequence). The ends lost 5 bases at V and 2 bases at J; junction bases unmatched: 4. The DNA for the CDR3 is TGTGCCAGCAGTCCGGACAGGGGGCGAAACACTGAAGCTTTCTTT. It encodes CASSPDRGRNTEAFF.